Described below is a single T cell receptor (beta chain) sequence and its context. Its target is not known. Isolation yielded PBMCs, at least 7 million per sample, in every case. This record belongs to a study of blood T cells in healthy people across ages. Whole-study context: There was about one barcoded beta molecule captured by template switching per two T cells.

A second PCR, run for about 7 to 11 cycles, used a sample-barcoded 5' primer plus a J-beta primer mix. TCRdb fed the 5' RACE reads into MiXCR, producing one record per CDR3 protein. This repertoire shows about 500,000 distinct CDR3 sequences, around 24% found once; its top ten account for roughly 10%. The CDR3 extends over 14 amino acids. The V gene's germline CDR1 is SEHNR and CDR2 FQNEAQ (reference sequence). V shed 3 bases and J shed 3 bases, with 12 bases lying between them. Study conclusions and caveats: Lack of knowledge of donor CMV status possibly confounded expanded clonotype changes.

The sample was also reused in another study, on T cells of mothers and their children.

The chain carries TRBV7-9 and TRBJ2-7; a possible D gene is TRBD1 (6 bases). This receptor was taken from a boy aged 5 to 17 in good health. The specimen sequenced was blood. The chain's CDR3 is CASSLGQESYEQYF. CDR3 nucleotide sequence: TGTGCCAGCAGCTTGGGACAAGAGAGCTACGAGCAGTACTTC.